Sequencing of this T cell receptor (beta chain) was carried out in a study of T cell responses to AZD1222 COVID-19 vaccine. About the research overall: Second-dose intervals of approximately 4 or approximately 12 weeks were pooled.

As for this clone: Its antigen is undetermined.

The table came from immunoSEQ multiplex PCR; TCRdb's copy has only in-frame clones and leaves some out. This table has more than 95,000 clones, more than 75% appearing once. Study-level findings and limits: Spike-specific TCR breadth rose after two AZD1222 doses, and depth rose as well. Baseline seropositivity occurred in only 5 to 7 AZD1222 recipients. Possibly, clonal diversity was underestimated; donors were largely white British and included more females.

The TCR was taken from an adult in good health. This material consisted of peripheral blood, taken on day 0 of AZD1222 vaccination.

Written as DNA, the CDR3 is TGTGCCATCCAGGGGAATGGGGGCTACACCTTC. The encoded protein is CAIQGNGGYTF. This chain uses TRBV2 with TRBJ1-2; D possibly corresponds to TRBD1 (6 bases). Trimming removed 10 bases at V and 8 bases at J, with 14 bases between. The CDR3 loop spans 11 amino acids. Per germline, CDR1 SNHLY and CDR2 FYNNEI.